What follows is one T cell receptor beta chain and its context. The data belong to a study of blood T cell repertoires in COVID-19. Turning to the study itself: The United States, Italy and Spain supplied acute and convalescent COVID-19 samples. PBMCs, B-cell-depleted T cells, or T cells were the source of the cDNA or gDNA that made up the material.

Germline trimming cut 3 bases from V and 5 bases from J; bases unmatched to any gene: 6. CDR1 and CDR2 (germline): MNHEY, SMNVEV (reference sequence). This CDR3 spans 14 amino acids. Sequencing used immunoSEQ multiplex PCR; TCRdb keeps in-frame clones, though not all of them. The data show under 300,000 clones, more than 70% seen once. This rearrangement joins TRBV27 to TRBJ2-5; TRBD1 matches 7 bases. Sequenced material: peripheral blood. The sequence was obtained from a man older than 75 with acute or convalescent COVID-19. Written as DNA, the CDR3 is TGTGCCAGCAGTTTCGACAGGGAGTTGGAGACCCAGTACTTC. This encodes CASSFDRELETQYF.